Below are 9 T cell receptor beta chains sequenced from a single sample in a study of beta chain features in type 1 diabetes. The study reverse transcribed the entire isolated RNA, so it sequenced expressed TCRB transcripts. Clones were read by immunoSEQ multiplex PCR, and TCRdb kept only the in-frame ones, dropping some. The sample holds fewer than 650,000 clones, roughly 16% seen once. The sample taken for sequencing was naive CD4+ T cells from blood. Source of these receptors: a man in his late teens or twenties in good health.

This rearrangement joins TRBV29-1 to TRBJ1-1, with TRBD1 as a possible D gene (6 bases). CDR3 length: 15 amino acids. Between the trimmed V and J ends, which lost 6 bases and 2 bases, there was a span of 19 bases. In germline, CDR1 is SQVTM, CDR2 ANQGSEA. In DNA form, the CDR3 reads TGCAGCGTCGCGGTACAGGGCTTGAGTAACACTGAAGCTTTCTTT. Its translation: CSVAVQGLSNTEAFF.

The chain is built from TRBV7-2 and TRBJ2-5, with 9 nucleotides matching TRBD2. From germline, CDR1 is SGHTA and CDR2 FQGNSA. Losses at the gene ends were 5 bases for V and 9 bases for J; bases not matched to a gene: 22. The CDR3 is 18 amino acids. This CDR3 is CASSPQRTAGGRQGAQYF. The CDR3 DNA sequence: TGTGCCAGCAGCCCTCAGCGGACAGCGGGAGGACGCCAAGGGGCCCAGTACTTC.

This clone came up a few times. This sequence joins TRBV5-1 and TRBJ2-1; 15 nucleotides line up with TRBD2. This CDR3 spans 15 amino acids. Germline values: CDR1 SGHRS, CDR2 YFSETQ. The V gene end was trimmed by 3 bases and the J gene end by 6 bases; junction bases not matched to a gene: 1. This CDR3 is CASSSGLAGGNEQFF. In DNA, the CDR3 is TGCGCCAGCAGCTCGGGACTAGCGGGGGGCAATGAGCAGTTCTTC.

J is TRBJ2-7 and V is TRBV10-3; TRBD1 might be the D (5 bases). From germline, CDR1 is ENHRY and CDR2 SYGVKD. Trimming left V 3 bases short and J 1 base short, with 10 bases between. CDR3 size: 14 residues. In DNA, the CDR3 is TGTGCCATCAGTGAAACAGGTCGTTCCTACGAGCAGTACTTC. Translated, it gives CAISETGRSYEQYF.

CDR3 protein: CASSLGGGRVEQYF. For the CDR3, the DNA is TGTGCCAGCAGCTTAGGCGGCGGCAGGGTCGAGCAGTACTTC. The V call is TRBV7-2, the J call TRBJ2-7; D possibly corresponds to TRBD1 (5 bases). V lost 1 base to trimming and J lost 6 bases, with 13 bases between them. The CDR3 is made up of 14 amino acids. Germline V gives CDR1 SGHTA, CDR2 FQGNSA.

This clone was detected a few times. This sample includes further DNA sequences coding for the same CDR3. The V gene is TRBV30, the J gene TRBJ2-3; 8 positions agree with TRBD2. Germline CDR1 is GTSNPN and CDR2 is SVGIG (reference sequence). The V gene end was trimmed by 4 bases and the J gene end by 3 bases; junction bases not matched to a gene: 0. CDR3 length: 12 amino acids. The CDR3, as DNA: TGTGCCTGGACGGGAGGGACAGATACGCAGTATTTT. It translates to CAWTGGTDTQYF. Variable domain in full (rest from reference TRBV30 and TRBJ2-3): SQTIHQWPATLVQPVGSPLSLECTVEGTSNPNLYWYRQAAGRGLQLLFYSVGIGQISSEVPQNLSASRPQDRQFILSSKKLLLSDSGFYLCAWTGGTDTQYFGPGTRLTVL.

CDR3 DNA: TGTGCCAGCAGCTTAAGCGGACACGCCGCCTACGAGCAGTACTTC. Its translation is CASSLSGHAAYEQYF. The V and J genes are TRBV7-2 and TRBJ2-7; D may be TRBD1 or TRBD2 (5 bases each). Germline values: CDR1 SGHTA, CDR2 FQGNSA. The CDR3 is made up of 15 amino acids. Trimming pared 2 bases from V and 2 bases from J, leaving 13 bases between. Drawing the rest from reference TRBV7-2 and TRBJ2-7, the complete variable domain is GAGVSQSPSNKVTEKGKDVELRCDPISGHTALYWYRQSLGQGLEFLIYFQGNSAPDKSGLPSDRFSAERTGGSVSTLTIQRTQQEDSAVYLCASSLSGHAAYEQYFGPGTRLTVT.

The DNA for the CDR3 is TGTGCCAGCGCCCTGGAACAGGGAAACTATGGCTACACCTTC. Its translation: CASALEQGNYGYTF. The gene calls are TRBV6-6 and TRBJ1-2; a possible D gene is TRBD1 (6 bases). Germline-derived CDR1 and CDR2 are MNHNY and SVGAGI (reference sequence). This CDR3 is built from 14 residues. The V and J ends lost 8 bases and 2 bases respectively, with 15 bases between them.

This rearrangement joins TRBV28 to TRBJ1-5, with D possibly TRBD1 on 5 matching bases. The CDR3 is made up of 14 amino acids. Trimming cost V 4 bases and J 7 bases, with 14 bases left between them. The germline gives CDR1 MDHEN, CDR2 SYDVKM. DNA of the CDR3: TGTGCCAGCAGTTCCCGTGGGGGAAGGCAGCCCCAGCATTTT. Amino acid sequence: CASSSRGGRQPQHF. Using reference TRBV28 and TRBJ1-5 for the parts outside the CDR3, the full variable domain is DVKVTQSSRYLVKRTGEKVFLECVQDMDHENMFWYRQDPGLGLRLIYFSYDVKMKEKGDIPEGYSVSREKKERFSLILESASTNQTSMYLCASSSRGGRQPQHFGDGTRLSIL.